The present T cell receptor beta chain was sequenced within a study of blood T cells in healthy people across ages. Study-level findings and limits: More naive CD4+ cells and higher diversity marked long-lived donors relative to aged donors.

From germline, CDR1 is MNHEY and CDR2 SMNVEV (reference sequence). The CDR3 consists of 14 residues. With 5 bases removed from V and 7 bases from J, the gap between germline ends came to 15 bases. The authors extracted at least 5.5 micrograms of total RNA per sample. Of note for this clonotype: What it binds is not known.

With a J-beta primer mix and a sample-barcoded 5' primer, a second PCR ran about 7 to 12 cycles. Every sample gave at least 2.5 million paired-end reads containing CDR3. TCRdb fed the 5' RACE reads into MiXCR, producing one record per CDR3 protein. The sample carries 1,500,000 or so distinct CDR3 sequences, roughly two fifths recorded once. The TCR comes from a woman aged 18-29 years in good health. Specimen: blood. The genes are TRBV27 and TRBJ2-4, with D perhaps TRBD1 or TRBD2 (5 bases each). The DNA of the CDR3 is TGTGCCAGCAGTGTAGGCCCCTGGGGGAACATTCAGTACTTC. It yields the protein CASSVGPWGNIQYF.